The source of this TCR beta chain is a study of T cells in localized non-small cell lung cancer. Study-level results: When the top 100 tumor clones were examined, a median around 61 of them also appeared in the adjacent lung, which was paired and uninvolved. Sequencing covered just one tumor region, so heterogeneity cannot be ruled out.

Trimming removed 6 bases from V and 1 base from J, with 5 bases in between. This CDR3 region has 12 residues. Germline lookup yields CDR1 KGHSH and CDR2 LQKENI. This clone has more than one count but fewer than ten. Its antigen remains unknown. Using immunoSEQ multiplex PCR, the repertoire was profiled, and TCRdb retains in-frame clones only, with some absent. The table records about 33,000 clones, 85% to 90% of them present only once. The clonotype comes from a man aged 40 to 75 with stage I lung adenocarcinoma. This specimen was peripheral blood, taken before any cancer treatment. The V gene is TRBV18, the J gene TRBJ2-3; no clear D gene. The CDR3 loop reads CASSPRTDTQYF. CDR3 DNA sequence: TGTGCCAGCTCGCCTCGCACAGATACGCAGTATTTT.